A selection of T cell receptor beta chains follows, all from one sample in a study of blood T cells in healthy people across ages. TCRdb reprocessed the 5' RACE reads with MiXCR, giving one entry per CDR3 protein. The table lists about 570,000 distinct CDR3 sequences, 27% of them singletons. The specimen sequenced was blood. Receptors were obtained from a woman in her seventies in good health. The CDR3 runs from the conserved cysteine through the conserved F or W.

TRBJ2-2,TRBV7-2,CASSLTLTGGELFF
TRBJ2-7,TRBV21-1,CASSMPGTEQYF
TRBJ2-5,TRBV25-1,CASARGGNQEAQYF
-,TRBV20-1,CSARSPGGPETQYF
TRBJ1-4,TRBV12-3/TRBV12-4,CASSYRSTNEKLFF
TRBJ1-2,TRBV5-6,CASSFHYSYTF
TRBJ1-2,TRBV6-1,CASSVGGSYGYTF
TRBJ1-2,TRBV9,CASSKDYYRGSGYTF
TRBJ2-3,TRBV18,CACSPMTDTDTQYF
TRBJ1-1,TRBV25-1,CASSEGSSGVGKTEAFF
TRBJ2-1,TRBV7-9,CASSLAKWAGTYNEQFF
TRBJ2-3,TRBV20-1,CSAREGTGGDTQYF
TRBJ2-3,TRBV10-3,CAIRNSVTGMLTDTQYF
TRBJ1-6,TRBV7-2,CASSSKTGSKSPLHF
TRBJ1-5,TRBV19,CASTIRGTQPQHF
TRBJ2-5,TRBV2,CASSTRTSRQETQYF
-,TRBV5-6,CVSSLTGQETQYF
TRBJ2-7,TRBV6-2/TRBV6-3,CATRTPSYEQYF
TRBJ2-2,TRBV5-1,CASSALATANTGELFF
TRBJ2-3,TRBV4-3,CASSQVYLAGASTDTQYF
TRBJ1-2,TRBV7-2,CASSRQGYGYTF
TRBJ1-2,TRBV25-1,CASSGVTGSYGYTF
TRBJ1-2,TRBV29-1,CSVETGQNYGYTF
TRBJ1-2,TRBV3-1,CASSQEFRTNYGYTF
TRBJ2-5,TRBV7-9,CASSFQQGVTQYF
TRBJ1-5,TRBV27,CASSAGTGARQPQHF
TRBJ1-4,TRBV4-2,CASSQDVHSNEKLFF
TRBJ2-7,TRBV6-1,CASSEGTRFYEQYF
TRBJ2-3,TRBV2,CASSGDAHTQYF